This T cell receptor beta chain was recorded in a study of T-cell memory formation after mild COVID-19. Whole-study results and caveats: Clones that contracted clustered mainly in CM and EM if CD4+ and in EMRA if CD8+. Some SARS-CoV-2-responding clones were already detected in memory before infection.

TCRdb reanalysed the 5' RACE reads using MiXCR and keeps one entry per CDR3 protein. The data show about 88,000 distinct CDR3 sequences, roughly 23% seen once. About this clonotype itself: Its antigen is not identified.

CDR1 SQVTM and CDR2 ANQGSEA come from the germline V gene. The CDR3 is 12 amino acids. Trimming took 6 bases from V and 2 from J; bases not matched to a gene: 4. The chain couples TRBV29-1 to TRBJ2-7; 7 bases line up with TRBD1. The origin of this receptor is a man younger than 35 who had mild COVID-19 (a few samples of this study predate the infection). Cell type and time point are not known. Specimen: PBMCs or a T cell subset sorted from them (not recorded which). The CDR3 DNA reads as TGCAGCGTGTTGACAGGGCCCTACGAGCAGTACTTC. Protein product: CSVLTGPYEQYF.